This T cell receptor beta chain originates from a study of blood T cell repertoires in COVID-19. Study as a whole: Acute-phase and convalescent COVID-19 samples originated in the United States, Italy and Spain. From T cells, B-cell-depleted T cells, or PBMCs came the material, which was cDNA or gDNA.

V was cut by 4 bases and J by 9 bases, with 16 bases left in between. The germline V gene has CDR1 SGHNT and CDR2 YENEEA. The CDR3 is 14 amino acids. In the source study's methods: Scientists estimated how many nucleated cells there were by amplifying reference gene primers. The method was immunoSEQ multiplex PCR; TCRdb's version includes in-frame clones alone and lacks a portion of them. The V and J calls and clone size come from that table; D and trimming were worked out from the DNA. The sample has under 85,000 clones; around 85% are singletons. The clonotype was recovered from an elderly man with acute or convalescent COVID-19. This chain links TRBV11-3 with TRBJ2-4; tentatively, D is TRBD2 (6 bases). Sequenced input: peripheral blood. CDR3: CASSSRDRGSIQYF. DNA of the CDR3: TGTGCCAGCAGCTCGCGGGACCGAGGTTCCATTCAGTACTTC.